The clone carrying this TCR beta chain appeared a few times. No antigen is known for it. At the DNA level, this CDR3 is encoded by other sequences in the same sample as well. The sample belongs to a study of shared clonotypes between healthy human individuals. General observations from the study: Clonotypes not shared had lower generation probabilities than those common to all four donors.

Naive CD4+ cells were CD45RA-selected; the remaining cells were memory. J gave up 4 bases and V 3 bases, and 7 bases lay outside the gene matches. Looked up from germline, CDR1 is LNHDA and CDR2 is SQIVND (reference sequence). This CDR3 region has 15 residues. Some clones are missing from TCRdb's copy, which holds only in-frame ones; the method was immunoSEQ multiplex PCR. The sample contains around 700,000 clones, 72% of which appear only once. Material: memory CD4+ T cells sorted from blood. Subset here: CD45RA-negative fraction. This chain links TRBV19 with TRBJ2-5, with TRBD1 identical over 8 bases. This sequence was found in a woman aged 25 to 39 in good health. CDR3 in DNA: TGTGCCAGTAGTATTGCAGGGGGCATGGGAGAGACCCAGTACTTC. Protein: CASSIAGGMGETQYF.